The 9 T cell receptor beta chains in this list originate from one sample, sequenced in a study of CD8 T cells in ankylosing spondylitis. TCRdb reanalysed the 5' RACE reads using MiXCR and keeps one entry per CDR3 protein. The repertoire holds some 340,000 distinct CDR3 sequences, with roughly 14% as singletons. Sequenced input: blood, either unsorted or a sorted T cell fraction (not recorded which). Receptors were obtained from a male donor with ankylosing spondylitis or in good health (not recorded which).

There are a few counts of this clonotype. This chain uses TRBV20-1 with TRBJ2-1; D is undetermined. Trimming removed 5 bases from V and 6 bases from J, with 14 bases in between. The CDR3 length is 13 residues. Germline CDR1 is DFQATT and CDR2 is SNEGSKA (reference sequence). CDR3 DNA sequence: TGCAGTGCTTCTTGGTCGCCTAGCAATGAGCAGTTCTTC. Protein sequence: CSASWSPSNEQFF.

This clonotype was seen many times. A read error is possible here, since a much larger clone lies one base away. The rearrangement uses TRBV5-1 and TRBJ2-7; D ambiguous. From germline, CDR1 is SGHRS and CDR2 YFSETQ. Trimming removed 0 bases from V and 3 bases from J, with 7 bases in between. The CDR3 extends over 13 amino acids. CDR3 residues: CASSLGKVYEQYF. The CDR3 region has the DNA TGCGCCAGCAGCTTGGGGAAGGTCTACGAGCAGTACTTC.

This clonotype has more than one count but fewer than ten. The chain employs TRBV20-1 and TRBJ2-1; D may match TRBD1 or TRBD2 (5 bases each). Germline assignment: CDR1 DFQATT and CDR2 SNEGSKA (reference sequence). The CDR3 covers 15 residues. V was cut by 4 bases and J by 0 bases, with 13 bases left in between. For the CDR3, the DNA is TGCAGTGCTACCCGGGACCGGAGCTCCTACAATGAGCAGTTCTTC. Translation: CSATRDRSSYNEQFF.

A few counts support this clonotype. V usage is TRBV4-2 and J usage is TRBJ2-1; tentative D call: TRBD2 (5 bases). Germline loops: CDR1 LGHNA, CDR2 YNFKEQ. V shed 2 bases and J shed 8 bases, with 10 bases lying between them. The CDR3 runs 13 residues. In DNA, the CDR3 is TGTGCCAGCAGCCAATCTCCGGGGTATGAGCAGTTCTTC. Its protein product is CASSQSPGYEQFF.

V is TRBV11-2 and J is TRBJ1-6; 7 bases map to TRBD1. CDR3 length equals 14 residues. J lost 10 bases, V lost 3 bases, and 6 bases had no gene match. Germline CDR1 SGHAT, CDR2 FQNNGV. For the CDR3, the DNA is TGTGCCAGCAGCTTGGACAGGACAGACTCACCCCTCCACTTT. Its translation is CASSLDRTDSPLHF.

DNA of the CDR3: TGCAGTGCTGGGACAGGGGGGTCCGATCAGCCCCAGCATTTT. Its protein is CSAGTGGSDQPQHF. V gene TRBV20-1 combines with J gene TRBJ1-5; TRBD1 matches 11 bases. Losses at the gene ends were 5 bases for V and 5 bases for J; bases not matched to a gene: 5. The CDR3 covers 14 residues. CDR1 and CDR2 from the germline V gene are DFQATT and SNEGSKA (reference sequence).

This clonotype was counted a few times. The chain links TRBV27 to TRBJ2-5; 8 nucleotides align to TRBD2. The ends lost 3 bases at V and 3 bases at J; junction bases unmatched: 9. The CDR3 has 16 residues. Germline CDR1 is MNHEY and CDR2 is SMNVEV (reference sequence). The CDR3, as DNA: TGTGCCAGCAGTTTGTTCGGGAGGGCCGTTGAAGAGACCCAGTACTTC. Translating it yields CASSLFGRAVEETQYF.

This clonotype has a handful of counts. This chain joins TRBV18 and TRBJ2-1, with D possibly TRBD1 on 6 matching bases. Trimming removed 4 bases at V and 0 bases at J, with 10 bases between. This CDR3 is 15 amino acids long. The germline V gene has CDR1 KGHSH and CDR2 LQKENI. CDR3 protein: CASSLQGLSYNEQFF. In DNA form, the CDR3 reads TGTGCCAGCTCACTCCAGGGGCTCTCCTACAATGAGCAGTTCTTC.

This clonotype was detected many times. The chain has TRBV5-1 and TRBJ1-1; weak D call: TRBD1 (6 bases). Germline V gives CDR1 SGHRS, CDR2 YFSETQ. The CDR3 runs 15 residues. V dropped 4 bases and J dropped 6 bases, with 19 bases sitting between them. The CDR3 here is CASSEQGGVVSEAFF. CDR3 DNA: TGCGCCAGCAGCGAACAGGGTGGCGTCGTGTCTGAAGCTTTCTTT. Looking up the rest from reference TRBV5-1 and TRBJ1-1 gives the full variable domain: KAGVTQTPRYLIKTRGQQVTLSCSPISGHRSVSWYQQTPGQGLQFLFEYFSETQRNKGNFPGRFSGRQFSNSRSEMNVSTLELGDSALYLCASSEQGGVVSEAFFGQGTRLTVV.